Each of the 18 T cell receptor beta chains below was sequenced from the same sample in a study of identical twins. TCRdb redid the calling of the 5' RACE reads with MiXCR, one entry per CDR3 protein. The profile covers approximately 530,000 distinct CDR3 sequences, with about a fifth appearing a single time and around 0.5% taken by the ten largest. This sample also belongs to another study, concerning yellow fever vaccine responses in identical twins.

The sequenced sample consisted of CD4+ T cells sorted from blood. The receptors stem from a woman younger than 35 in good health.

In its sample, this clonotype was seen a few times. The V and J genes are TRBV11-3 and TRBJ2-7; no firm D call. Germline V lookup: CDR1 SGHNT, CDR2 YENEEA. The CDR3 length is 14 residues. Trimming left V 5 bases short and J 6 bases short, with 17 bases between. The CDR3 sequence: CASSATSYRSEQYV. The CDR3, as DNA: TGTGCCAGCAGCGCTACAAGTTATCGGTCCGAGCAGTACGTC.

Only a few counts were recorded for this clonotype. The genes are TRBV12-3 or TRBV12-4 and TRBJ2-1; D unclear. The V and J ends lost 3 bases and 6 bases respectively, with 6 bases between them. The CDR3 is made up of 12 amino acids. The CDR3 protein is CASSLFGNEQFF. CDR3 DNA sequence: TGTGCCAGCAGTTTGTTTGGCAATGAGCAGTTCTTC.

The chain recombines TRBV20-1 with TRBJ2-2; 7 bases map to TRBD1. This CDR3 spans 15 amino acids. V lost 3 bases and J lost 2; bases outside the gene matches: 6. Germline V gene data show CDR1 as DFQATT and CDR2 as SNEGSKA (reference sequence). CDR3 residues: CSASPGQKNTGELFF. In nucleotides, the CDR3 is TGCAGTGCTAGCCCGGGACAGAAAAACACCGGGGAGCTGTTTTTT.

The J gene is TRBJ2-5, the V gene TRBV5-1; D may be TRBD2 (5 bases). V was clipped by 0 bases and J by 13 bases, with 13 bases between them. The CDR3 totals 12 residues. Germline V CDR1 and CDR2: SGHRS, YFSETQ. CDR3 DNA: TGCGCCAGCAGCTTGGATACTAGGGCCAGGTACTTC. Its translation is CASSLDTRARYF.

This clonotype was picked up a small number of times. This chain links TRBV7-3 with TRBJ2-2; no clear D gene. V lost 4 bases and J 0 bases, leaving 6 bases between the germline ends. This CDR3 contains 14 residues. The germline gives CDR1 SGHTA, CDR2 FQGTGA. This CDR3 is CASSSTANTGELFF. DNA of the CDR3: TGTGCCAGCAGCTCCACAGCGAACACCGGGGAGCTGTTTTTT.

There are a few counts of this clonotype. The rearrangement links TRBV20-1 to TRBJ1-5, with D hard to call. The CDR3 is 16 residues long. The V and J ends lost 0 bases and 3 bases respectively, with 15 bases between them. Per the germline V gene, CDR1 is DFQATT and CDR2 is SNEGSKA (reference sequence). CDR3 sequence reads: CSARDRSWQINQPQHF. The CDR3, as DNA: TGCAGTGCTAGAGATAGGTCCTGGCAGATCAATCAGCCCCAGCATTTT.

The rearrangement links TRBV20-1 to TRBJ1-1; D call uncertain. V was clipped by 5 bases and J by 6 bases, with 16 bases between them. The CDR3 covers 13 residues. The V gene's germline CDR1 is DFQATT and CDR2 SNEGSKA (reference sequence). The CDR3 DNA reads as TGCAGTGCTCGACCATCGGGGAGGGCTGAAGCTTTCTTT. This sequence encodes CSARPSGRAEAFF.

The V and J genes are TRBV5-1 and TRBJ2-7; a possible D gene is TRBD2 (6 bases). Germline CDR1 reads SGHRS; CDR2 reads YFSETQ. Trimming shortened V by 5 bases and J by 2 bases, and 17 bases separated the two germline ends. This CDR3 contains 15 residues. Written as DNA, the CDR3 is TGCGCCAGCAGTATTCGGGGGAGCGGGCCCTACGAGCAGTACTTC. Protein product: CASSIRGSGPYEQYF.

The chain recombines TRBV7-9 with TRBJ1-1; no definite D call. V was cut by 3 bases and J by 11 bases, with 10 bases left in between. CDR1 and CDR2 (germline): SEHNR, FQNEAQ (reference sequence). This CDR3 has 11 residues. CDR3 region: CASSFLGVAFF. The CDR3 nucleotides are TGTGCCAGCAGCTTCCTCGGGGTGGCTTTCTTT.

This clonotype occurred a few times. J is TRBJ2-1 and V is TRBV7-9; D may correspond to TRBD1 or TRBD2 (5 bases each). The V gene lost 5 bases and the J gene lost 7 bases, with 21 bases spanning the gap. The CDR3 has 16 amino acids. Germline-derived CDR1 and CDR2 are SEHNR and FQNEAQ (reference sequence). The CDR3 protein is CASSPPSRGGQNEQFF. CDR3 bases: TGTGCCAGCAGCCCCCCCTCGAGGGGCGGGCAGAATGAGCAGTTCTTC.

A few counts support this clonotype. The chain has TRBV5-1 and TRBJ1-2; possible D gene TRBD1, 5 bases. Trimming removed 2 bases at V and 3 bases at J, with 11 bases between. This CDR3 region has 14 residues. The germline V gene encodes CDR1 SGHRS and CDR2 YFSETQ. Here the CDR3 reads CASSFAGADYGYTF. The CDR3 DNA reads TGCGCCAGCAGCTTCGCTGGGGCGGACTATGGCTACACCTTC.

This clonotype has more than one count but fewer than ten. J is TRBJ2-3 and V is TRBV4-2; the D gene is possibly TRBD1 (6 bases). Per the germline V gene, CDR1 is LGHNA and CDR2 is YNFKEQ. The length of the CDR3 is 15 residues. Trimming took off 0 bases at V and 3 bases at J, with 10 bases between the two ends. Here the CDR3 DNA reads TGTGCCAGCAGCCAAGATACGAGGGGGACAGATACGCAGTATTTT. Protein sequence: CASSQDTRGTDTQYF.

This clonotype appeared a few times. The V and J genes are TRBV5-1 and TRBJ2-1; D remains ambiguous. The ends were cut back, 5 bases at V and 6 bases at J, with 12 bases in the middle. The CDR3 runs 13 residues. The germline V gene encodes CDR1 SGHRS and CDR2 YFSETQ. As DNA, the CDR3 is TGCGCCAGCAGTTCCCAGGTCGGCAATGAGCAGTTCTTC. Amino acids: CASSSQVGNEQFF.

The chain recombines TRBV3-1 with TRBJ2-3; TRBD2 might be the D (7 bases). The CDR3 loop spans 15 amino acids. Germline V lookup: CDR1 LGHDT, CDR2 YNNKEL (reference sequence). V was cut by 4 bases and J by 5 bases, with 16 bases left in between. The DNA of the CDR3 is TGTGCCAGCAGCCGAGTCGGGGGGCCTAGAGATACGCAGTATTTT. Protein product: CASSRVGGPRDTQYF.

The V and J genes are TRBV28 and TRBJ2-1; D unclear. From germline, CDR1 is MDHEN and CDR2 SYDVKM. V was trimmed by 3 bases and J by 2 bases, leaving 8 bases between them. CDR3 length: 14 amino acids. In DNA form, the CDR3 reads TGTGCCAGCAGTTTTACCGACCCCTACAATGAGCAGTTCTTC. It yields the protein CASSFTDPYNEQFF.

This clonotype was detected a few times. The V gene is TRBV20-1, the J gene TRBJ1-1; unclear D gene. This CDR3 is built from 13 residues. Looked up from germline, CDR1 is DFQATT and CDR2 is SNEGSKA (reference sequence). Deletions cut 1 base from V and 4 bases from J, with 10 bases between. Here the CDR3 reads CSARAGGGTEAFF. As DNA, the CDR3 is TGCAGTGCTAGAGCGGGTGGTGGCACTGAAGCTTTCTTT.

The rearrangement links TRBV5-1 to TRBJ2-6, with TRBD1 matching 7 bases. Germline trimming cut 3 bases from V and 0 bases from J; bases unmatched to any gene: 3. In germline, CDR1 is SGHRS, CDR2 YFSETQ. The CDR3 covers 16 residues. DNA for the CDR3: TGCGCCAGCAGCTCAGGGGGTAGCTCTGGGGCCAACGTCCTGACTTTC. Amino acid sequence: CASSSGGSSGANVLTF.

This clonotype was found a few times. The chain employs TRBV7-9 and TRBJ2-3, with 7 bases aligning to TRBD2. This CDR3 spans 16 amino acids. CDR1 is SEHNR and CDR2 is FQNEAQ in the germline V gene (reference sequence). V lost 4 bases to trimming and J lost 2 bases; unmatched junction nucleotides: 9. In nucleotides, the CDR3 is TGTGCCAGCAGCTCGAGGGCTAGCGGACCCACAGATACGCAGTATTTT. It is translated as CASSSRASGPTDTQYF.